The rows below give T cell receptor beta chains drawn from one sample of a study of T cell repertoires in cytomegalovirus infection. The antigens of these receptors remain unknown. TCRdb re-analysed the reads in MiXCR, keeping a single row per CDR3 protein. The sample includes about 310,000 distinct CDR3 sequences, more than 20% of them seen just once. The source material was cultured PBMCs, sampled from culture after CMV antigen stimulation. The source of these receptors is a human donor in good health (CMV status not recorded). Some clones in this sample may be carry-over from other donors' samples. Each CDR3 is given with its conserved first and last residue. The D gene is left open where the match is weak. Part of the rows lack a size; the others show once, few, many or a class for expanded clones.

abundance	v_gene	d_gene	j_gene	CDR3aa	CDR3nt
many	TRBV7-3	-	TRBJ2-1	CASSADRGALEQFF	TGTGCCAGCAGCGCAGATCGAGGGGCCCTTGAGCAGTTCTTC
-	TRBV6-2/TRBV6-3	-	TRBJ2-1	CASTFDTHNEQFF	TGTGCCAGCACATTCGACACACACAATGAGCAGTTCTTC
-	TRBV5-4	-	TRBJ1-3	CASSAGTTSGNTIYF	TGTGCCAGCAGCGCCGGGACAACCTCTGGAAACACCATATATTTT
few	TRBV10-3	-	TRBJ2-1	CATEAGHEQFF	TGTGCTACCGAGGCCGGTCATGAGCAGTTCTTC
-	TRBV19	-	TRBJ2-7	CASRGRPTYEQYF	TGTGCCAGTAGGGGACGCCCGACCTACGAGCAGTACTTC
medium-sized	TRBV20-1	-	TRBJ2-3	CSAKLATDTQYF	TGCAGTGCTAAACTAGCCACAGATACGCAGTATTTT
-	TRBV11-3	TRBD1	TRBJ2-1	CASSHTGTGSNEQFF	TGTGCCAGCAGTCACACCGGGACAGGGAGTAATGAGCAGTTCTTC
-	TRBV7-2	TRBD2	TRBJ2-2	CASFPSGNLAFTNTGELFF	TGTGCCAGCTTTCCTAGCGGGAACCTGGCCTTTACGAACACCGGGGAGCTGTTTTTT
-	TRBV27	TRBD1	TRBJ1-6	CASSPGQDSPLHF	TGTGCCAGCAGTCCCGGACAGGATTCACCCCTCCACTTT
few	TRBV9	-	TRBJ1-2	CASSPMPGSNYGYTF	TGTGCCAGCAGCCCAATGCCCGGGTCCAACTATGGCTACACCTTC
-	TRBV28	-	TRBJ2-7	CASSSPPGGLYEQYF	TGTGCCAGCAGTTCCCCCCCCGGGGGGCTCTACGAGCAGTACTTC
-	TRBV20-1	-	TRBJ2-5	CSAPSDDETQYF	TGCAGTGCCCCCTCGGATGACGAGACCCAGTACTTC
few	TRBV7-9	TRBD1	TRBJ2-7	CASSLGGTGVLEQYF	TGTGCCAGCAGCTTAGGGGGGACAGGGGTTCTCGAGCAGTACTTC
-	TRBV11-2	-	TRBJ2-5	CASSPSGRLDRWKETQYF	TGTGCCAGCAGCCCAAGTGGCAGGTTGGACCGTTGGAAAGAGACCCAGTACTTC
-	TRBV6-2/TRBV6-3	-	TRBJ1-1	CASSYDLTVDTEAFF	TGTGCCAGCAGTTACGACCTAACAGTGGACACTGAAGCTTTCTTT
-	TRBV15	-	TRBJ2-1	CATSRDPSDEQFF	TGTGCCACCAGCAGAGATCCAAGCGATGAGCAGTTCTTC
-	TRBV12-3/TRBV12-4	-	TRBJ2-2	CASSLQGGSNTGELFF	TGTGCCAGCAGTTTACAAGGGGGGTCGAACACCGGGGAGCTGTTTTTT
few	TRBV24-1	TRBD1	TRBJ1-2	CATSDSGTAYGYTF	TGTGCCACCAGTGATTCCGGGACAGCCTATGGCTACACCTTC
few	TRBV7-2	TRBD2	TRBJ2-4	CASGREGDIQYF	TGTGCCAGTGGGAGGGAGGGCGACATTCAGTACTTC
-	TRBV19	-	TRBJ1-2	CASTPTSRGVSYGYTF	TGTGCCAGTACCCCCACCTCGCGGGGAGTTAGCTATGGCTACACCTTC
few	TRBV7-2	-	TRBJ2-1	CASSFGTINEQFF	TGTGCCAGCAGCTTCGGGACAATAAATGAGCAGTTCTTC
-	TRBV12-3/TRBV12-4	TRBD2	TRBJ2-3	CASSIGTSGVQDTQYF	TGTGCCAGCAGTATAGGGACTAGCGGTGTTCAAGATACGCAGTATTTT
many	TRBV7-2	-	TRBJ1-5	CASSLIGVYSNQPQHF	TGTGCCAGCAGCTTAATCGGGGTTTATAGCAATCAGCCCCAGCATTTT
few	TRBV6-5	-	TRBJ2-1	CASSFGTFGEQFF	TGTGCCAGCAGTTTTGGGACTTTTGGGGAGCAGTTCTTC
-	TRBV25-1	TRBD1	TRBJ2-7	CASSPGQGRYEQYF	TGTGCCAGCAGTCCGGGACAGGGTAGATACGAGCAGTACTTC
many	TRBV4-1	-	TRBJ2-7	CASSQDLLRGGLYEQYF	TGCGCCAGCAGCCAAGACCTCCTCAGGGGTGGTCTCTACGAGCAGTACTTC
few	TRBV19	-	TRBJ2-6	CASTATGANVLTF	TGTGCCAGTACTGCGACAGGGGCCAACGTCCTGACTTTC
few	TRBV20-1	-	TRBJ2-2	CSALDSGTPNTGELFF	TGCAGTGCTCTCGATAGCGGAACCCCGAACACCGGGGAGCTGTTTTTT
-	TRBV5-6	-	TRBJ2-3	CASSLEELNTDTQYF	TGTGCCAGCAGCTTGGAGGAGCTGAACACAGATACGCAGTATTTT
-	TRBV29-1	-	TRBJ1-2	CSVVRSGYGYTF	TGCAGCGTTGTGCGCAGCGGCTATGGCTACACCTTC
-	TRBV5-5	-	TRBJ2-2	CASSLEGRSTGELFF	TGTGCCAGCAGCTTGGAGGGACGTTCGACCGGGGAGCTGTTTTTT
-	TRBV6-2/TRBV6-3	TRBD2	TRBJ2-1	CASSSGLAGGPREQFF	TGTGCCAGCAGTTCCGGACTAGCGGGAGGCCCTAGGGAGCAGTTCTTC
many	TRBV7-2	-	TRBJ1-5	CASSQIGRSSYNQPQHF	TGTGCCAGCAGCCAAATTGGGCGCAGCAGTTACAATCAGCCCCAGCATTTT